Each of the 30 T cell receptor beta chains below was sequenced from the same sample in a study of spatial heterogeneity in lung cancer. MiXCR, applied by TCRdb to the 5' RACE reads, yields one record per CDR3 protein. The sample holds tens of thousands of distinct CDR3 sequences, approximately 19% seen once. Time point meaning: blood at routine non-recurrence follow-up after resection. This sample comprised PBMCs, obtained at follow-up. These receptors were taken from a male donor with early-stage non-small cell lung cancer.

The J gene is TRBJ2-3, the V gene TRBV2; D is uncertain. Trimming took off 7 bases at V and 0 bases at J, with 8 bases between the two ends. From germline, CDR1 is SNHLY and CDR2 FYNNEI. CDR3 length: 13 residues. CDR3 residues: CASKADSTDTQYF. CDR3 in DNA: TGTGCCAGCAAGGCGGATAGCACAGATACGCAGTATTTT.

CDR3 coding DNA: TGTGCCAGCAACGGCCGTCAGGGCAATGAAAAACTGTTTTTT. Its protein product is CASNGRQGNEKLFF. The chain employs TRBV12-3 or TRBV12-4 and TRBJ1-4; perhaps TRBD1 as D (5 bases). This CDR3 is 14 amino acids long. Trimming removed 7 bases at V and 5 bases at J, with 14 bases between.

This clonotype occurred once. The genes are TRBV29-1 and TRBJ2-2; 10 bases match TRBD2. Germline CDR1 is SQVTM and CDR2 is ANQGSEA. The CDR3 is 15 residues long. CDR3 nucleotide sequence: TGCAGTACCCGGACTAGCGGAGTGAACACCGGGGAGCTGTTTTTT. Translating it yields CSTRTSGVNTGELFF.

This clonotype was found a few times. The chain links TRBV5-1 to TRBJ2-2; D might be TRBD1 (5 bases). The germline V gene has CDR1 SGHRS and CDR2 YFSETQ. V lost 6 bases to trimming and J lost 5 bases, with 14 bases between them. CDR3 size: 14 residues. This chain's CDR3 is CASTPGAWTGELFF. DNA for the CDR3: TGCGCCAGCACCCCTGGGGCTTGGACCGGGGAGCTGTTTTTT.

This clonotype came up a few times. This sequence joins TRBV7-6 and TRBJ2-1; TRBD2 agrees at 8 bases. The CDR3 is 15 amino acids. With V trimmed by 2 bases and J by 3 bases, 3 bases remained unmatched. Per germline, CDR1 SGHVS and CDR2 FNYEAQ. CDR3 in DNA: TGTGCCAGCAGCTTAACGACTAGCGTCTACAATGAGCAGTTCTTC. Residues: CASSLTTSVYNEQFF.

This clonotype has ten or more counts. The chain combines TRBV5-1 with TRBJ2-7; D perhaps matches TRBD1 (5 bases). Germline-derived CDR1 and CDR2 are SGHRS and YFSETQ. Deletions cut 4 bases from V and 1 base from J, with 6 bases between. The CDR3 runs 12 residues. The CDR3 sequence is CASSGASYEQYF. DNA of the CDR3: TGCGCCAGCAGCGGGGCGTCCTACGAGCAGTACTTC.

This clonotype turned up a few times. The rearrangement links TRBV20-1 to TRBJ1-2; D gene unclear. V was trimmed by 0 bases and J by 4 bases, leaving 18 bases between them. Germline loops: CDR1 DFQATT, CDR2 SNEGSKA (reference sequence). This CDR3 is built from 16 residues. The CDR3 DNA reads as TGCAGTGCTAGAGATGTTGGTGAGGGATGGAGCTATGGCTACACCTTC. This encodes CSARDVGEGWSYGYTF.

This clonotype was seen a few times. The genes are TRBV2 and TRBJ2-7; TRBD1 matches 7 bases. CDR3 length: 14 amino acids. Germline-derived CDR1 and CDR2 are SNHLY and FYNNEI. With 10 bases clipped from V and 3 bases from J, the junction kept 12 bases outside the gene matches. The CDR3 region has the DNA TGTGCCACGTCATCCGGGACAGAGATCTACGAGCAGTACGTC. Residues: CATSSGTEIYEQYV.

The rearrangement joins TRBV2 to TRBJ2-2; D remains unclear. Germline CDR1 SNHLY, CDR2 FYNNEI. The CDR3 is made up of 13 amino acids. The ends were cut back, 6 bases at V and 5 bases at J, with 10 bases in the middle. CDR3 nucleotide sequence: TGTGCCAGCAGACCGACTGGAACCGGGGAGCTGTTTTTT. Protein sequence: CASRPTGTGELFF.

The CDR3 nucleotides are TGCAGTGCTAGCCTAGCGGGAGTAGAGGGGGGCACCTACAATGAGCAGTTCTTC. Its protein is CSASLAGVEGGTYNEQFF. The chain links TRBV20-1 to TRBJ2-1; 10 bases match TRBD2. The CDR3 runs 18 residues. V trimming: 3 bases; J trimming: 2 bases; junction bases outside the gene matches: 13. Looked up from germline, CDR1 is DFQATT and CDR2 is SNEGSKA (reference sequence).

The V gene is TRBV10-3, the J gene TRBJ1-1; no reliable D call. Deletions cut 4 bases from V and 6 bases from J, with 12 bases between. The length of the CDR3 is 13 residues. From germline, CDR1 is ENHRY and CDR2 SYGVKD. The CDR3: CAISVSPGAEAFF. The CDR3, as DNA: TGTGCCATCAGTGTGTCCCCTGGGGCTGAAGCTTTCTTT.

CDR3 region: CSVKGTSATYEQYF. In DNA form, the CDR3 reads TGCAGCGTGAAAGGGACTTCAGCAACCTACGAGCAGTACTTC. V is TRBV29-1 and J is TRBJ2-7; the D gene is possibly TRBD2 (6 bases). Trimming took 6 bases from V and 2 from J, leaving 17 bases between them. CDR3 length: 14 residues. Germline lookup yields CDR1 SQVTM and CDR2 ANQGSEA.

This chain uses TRBV11-1 with TRBJ2-1; TRBD2 agrees at 7 bases. This CDR3 region has 17 residues. V lost 3 bases to trimming and J lost 0 bases; unmatched junction nucleotides: 8. CDR1 SGHAT and CDR2 FQDESV come from the germline V gene (reference sequence). This chain's CDR3 is CASSFPEGGGSYNEQFF. Written as DNA, the CDR3 is TGTGCCAGCAGCTTTCCTGAGGGCGGGGGCTCCTACAATGAGCAGTTCTTC.

This clonotype occurred a few times. J is TRBJ2-7 and V is TRBV20-1, with TRBD2 as a possible D gene (5 bases). The V gene's germline CDR1 is DFQATT and CDR2 SNEGSKA (reference sequence). The length of the CDR3 is 16 residues. V lost 4 bases and J 6 bases, leaving 25 bases between the germline ends. Written as DNA, the CDR3 is TGCAGTGCTACCACTCCCCTAGCCGCGCCGACATCCGAGCAGTACTTC. It specifies CSATTPLAAPTSEQYF.

The rearrangement links TRBV20-1 to TRBJ2-7; 7 bases match TRBD1. V dropped 4 bases and J dropped 1; count of bases not matched to a gene: 1. The germline CDR1 and CDR2 sequences are DFQATT and SNEGSKA (reference sequence). The CDR3 is made up of 12 amino acids. DNA of the CDR3: TGCAGTGCTACGGGACAGTCCTACGAGCAGTACTTC. This codes for CSATGQSYEQYF.

This clonotype was counted between two and nine times. The chain joins TRBV3-1 to TRBJ1-5; D is unclear. Germline CDR1 and CDR2: LGHDT and YNNKEL (reference sequence). Trimming stripped 1 base from V and 3 bases from J, with 7 bases between. The CDR3 is 14 residues long. The CDR3 coding sequence is TGTGCCAGCAGCCAAGGGGGATCCAATCAGCCCCAGCATTTT. It specifies CASSQGGSNQPQHF.

J is TRBJ2-7 and V is TRBV20-1, with D uncertain. CDR3 size: 14 residues. With 0 bases removed from V and 2 bases from J, the gap between germline ends came to 11 bases. Germline V lookup: CDR1 DFQATT, CDR2 SNEGSKA (reference sequence). In DNA, the CDR3 is TGCAGTGCTAGAGATCGTAGTCAGACCTACGAGCAGTACTTC. This codes for CSARDRSQTYEQYF.

The rearrangement links TRBV2 to TRBJ2-5; tentatively, D is TRBD1 (5 bases). Trimming removed 4 bases from V and 5 bases from J, with 20 bases in between. The CDR3 runs to 16 residues. The V gene's germline CDR1 is SNHLY and CDR2 FYNNEI. The CDR3 spells CASSGGDSLKGETQYF. The CDR3 nucleotides read TGTGCCAGCAGTGGCGGAGACTCGCTAAAGGGGGAGACCCAGTACTTC.

This clonotype has a count of ten or more. The chain employs TRBV12-3 or TRBV12-4 and TRBJ2-1, with D hard to call. The CDR3 length is 11 residues. With 6 bases removed from V and 5 bases from J, the gap between germline ends came to 5 bases. The CDR3 spells CASSLDNEQFF. For the CDR3, the DNA is TGTGCCAGCAGCCTCGACAATGAGCAGTTCTTC.

The rearrangement links TRBV7-2 to TRBJ2-7; 12 positions agree with TRBD2. This CDR3 is 17 amino acids long. Trimming at V came to 1 base and at J to 4 bases, leaving 8 bases not matched to a gene. Germline V CDR1 and CDR2: SGHTA, FQGNSA. In DNA form, the CDR3 reads TGTGCCAGCAGCTTAGAGCCTAGCGGGGGGGCTGGGTACGAGCAGTACGTC. Amino acid sequence: CASSLEPSGGAGYEQYV.

This clonotype showed up just a few times. V is TRBV7-8 and J is TRBJ1-5, with 7 bases that match TRBD1. CDR1 is SGHVS, CDR2 FQNEAQ, per germline. The CDR3 covers 16 residues. The V gene end was trimmed by 1 base and the J gene end by 2 bases; junction bases not matched to a gene: 5. CDR3: CASSLGFQGGNQPQHF. CDR3 bases: TGTGCCAGCAGCTTAGGGTTTCAGGGGGGCAATCAGCCCCAGCATTTT. Supplemented by reference TRBV7-8 and TRBJ1-5, the full variable domain reads GAGVSQSPRYKVAKRGQDVALRCDPISGHVSLFWYQQALGQGPEFLTYFQNEAQLDKSGLPSDRFFAERPEGSVSTLKIQRTQQEDSAVYLCASSLGFQGGNQPQHFGDGTRLSIL.

This clonotype turned up a few times. The chain is built from TRBV15 and TRBJ1-1; D ambiguous. Germline V gives CDR1 LNHNV, CDR2 YYDKDF (reference sequence). Deletions cut 0 bases from V and 1 base from J, with 6 bases between. The CDR3 totals 14 residues. The CDR3 DNA reads TGTGCCACCAGCAGAGATCCAGGGAACACTGAAGCTTTCTTT. Translation: CATSRDPGNTEAFF.

This clonotype was counted at least ten times. The chain has TRBV20-1 and TRBJ2-5; 7 bases agree with TRBD1. CDR3 length: 14 residues. J was trimmed by 5 bases and V by 4 bases; bases with no gene match: 10. Germline V CDR1 and CDR2: DFQATT, SNEGSKA (reference sequence). As DNA, the CDR3 is TGCAGTGCTATCCTGACAGGGTCAGAGGAGACCCAGTACTTC. Residues: CSAILTGSEETQYF.

The V call is TRBV29-1, the J call TRBJ1-2; D is unresolved. This CDR3 has 13 amino acids. V dropped 7 bases and J dropped 5 bases, with 17 bases sitting between them. The germline CDR1 and CDR2 sequences are SQVTM and ANQGSEA. The CDR3 loop is CSAHRREGYGYTF. DNA of the CDR3: TGCAGCGCCCACAGACGAGAAGGTTATGGCTACACCTTC. Full variable domain (outside the CDR3, taken from reference TRBV29-1 and TRBJ1-2): SAVISQKPSRDICQRGTSLTIQCQVDSQVTMMFWYRQQPGQSLTLIATANQGSEATYESGFVIDKFPISRPNLTFSTLTVSNMSPEDSSIYLCSAHRREGYGYTFGSGTRLTVV.

This clonotype was picked up a small number of times. The rearrangement uses TRBV7-2 and TRBJ1-4, with a weak D call TRBD1 (5 bases). V gave up 3 bases and J gave up 6 bases, with 11 bases separating them. In germline, CDR1 is SGHTA, CDR2 FQGNSA. The CDR3 extends over 14 amino acids. The CDR3 nucleotides read TGTGCCAGCAGCTTTTTCGGAGGGGATGAAAAACTGTTTTTT. Translation: CASSFFGGDEKLFF.

The J gene is TRBJ1-4, the V gene TRBV20-1; tentatively, D is TRBD1 (6 bases). The CDR3 has 17 residues. The ends were cut back, 0 bases at V and 7 bases at J, with 21 bases in the middle. Germline V gene sequence: CDR1 DFQATT, CDR2 SNEGSKA (reference sequence). The CDR3 nucleotides are TGCAGTGCTAGAGATAAAAAGGGGGACTTCCGGAGTGAAAAACTGTTTTTT. Translating gives CSARDKKGDFRSEKLFF.

V gene TRBV5-6 combines with J gene TRBJ1-1; no definite D call. CDR3 length: 14 residues. V lost 3 bases and J 7 bases, leaving 16 bases between the germline ends. The germline V gene has CDR1 SGHDT and CDR2 YYEEEE. This CDR3 reads CASSYSSVPFEAFF. The CDR3 nucleotides read TGTGCCAGCAGCTATTCGTCAGTGCCGTTTGAAGCTTTCTTT.

The CDR3 here is CASSQDQIGPSTDTQYF. The CDR3 DNA sequence: TGTGCCAGCAGCCAAGATCAAATCGGCCCTAGCACAGATACGCAGTATTTT. The V and J genes are TRBV3-1 and TRBJ2-3, with D hard to call. V lost 0 bases to trimming and J lost 0 bases, with 13 bases between them. The CDR3 extends over 17 amino acids. The germline V gene has CDR1 LGHDT and CDR2 YNNKEL (reference sequence).

The CDR3 DNA sequence: TGTGCCAGCTCGCAGGGGGGTAGAAACATTCAGTACTTC. Translated: CASSQGGRNIQYF. V is TRBV6-5 and J is TRBJ2-4; D is perhaps TRBD1 (7 bases). This CDR3 is built from 13 residues. V was cut by 8 bases and J by 6 bases, with 14 bases left in between. The germline V gene encodes CDR1 MNHEY and CDR2 SVGAGI.

This clonotype occurred a few times. This sequence joins TRBV18 and TRBJ1-4; D is undetermined. There are 16 residues in the CDR3. Trimming removed 4 bases from V and 7 bases from J, with 19 bases in between. Germline V gene lookup returns CDR1 KGHSH and CDR2 LQKENI. The chain's CDR3 is CASSLLDWPTTEKLFF. The CDR3 nucleotides read TGTGCCAGCTCACTATTGGACTGGCCAACGACTGAAAAACTGTTTTTT. The variable domain in full, completed from reference TRBV18 and TRBJ1-4, reads NAGVMQNPRHLVRRRGQEARLRCSPMKGHSHVYWYRQLPEEGLKFMVYLQKENIIDESGMPKERFSAEFPKEGPSILRIQQVVRGDSAAYFCASSLLDWPTTEKLFFGSGTQLSVL.